The 27 T cell receptor beta chains listed next were all sequenced from one sample in a study of blood T cell repertoires in COVID-19. Produced via immunoSEQ multiplex PCR; TCRdb's table is partial and in-frame only. The repertoire has more than 70,000 clones, approximately 90% of them found once; the top ten carry around 0.8%. The specimen sequenced was peripheral blood. These TCRs come from a woman older than 75 with acute or convalescent COVID-19.

CDR3 protein: CASSPLISPNTDTQYF. CDR3 nucleotide sequence: TGCGCCAGCAGCCCCCTGATTAGCCCTAACACAGATACGCAGTATTTT. This chain links TRBV5-1 with TRBJ2-3; D gene uncertain. Per germline, CDR1 SGHRS and CDR2 YFSETQ. The V end was cut by 4 bases, the J end by 2 bases, with 17 bases between. This CDR3 contains 16 residues.

The V call is TRBV18, the J call TRBJ2-7, with 12 bases matching TRBD1. The V gene end was trimmed by 4 bases and the J gene end by 6 bases; junction bases not matched to a gene: 7. This CDR3 contains 15 residues. Germline V lookup: CDR1 KGHSH, CDR2 LQKENI. CDR3 sequence reads: CASSLSGTGGAEQYF. For the CDR3, the DNA is TGTGCCAGCTCACTTTCCGGGACAGGGGGCGCCGAGCAGTACTTC.

The genes are TRBV3-1 (or the pseudogene TRBV3-2) and TRBJ2-2, with D tentatively TRBD1 (5 bases). From germline, CDR1 is LGHDT and CDR2 YNNKEL (reference sequence). This CDR3 has 14 residues. Between the trimmed V and J ends, which lost 3 bases and 4 bases, there was a span of 9 bases. As DNA, the CDR3 is TGTGCCAGCAGCCATCTGGGGCCCACCGGGGAGCTGTTTTTT. Protein sequence: CASSHLGPTGELFF.

V gene TRBV4-1 combines with J gene TRBJ2-2, with 11 bases aligning to TRBD2. CDR3 length equals 19 residues. Unmatched junction bases numbered 14, after V lost 2 bases and J lost 6 bases. Germline assignment: CDR1 MGHRA and CDR2 YSYEKL. The CDR3 reads CASSQSLVGTSGSPGELFF. In nucleotides, the CDR3 is TGCGCCAGCAGCCAAAGTTTAGTGGGTACTAGCGGGAGCCCCGGGGAGCTGTTTTTT.

The chain is built from TRBV5-1 and TRBJ1-1, with D unclear. Germline V gene lookup returns CDR1 SGHRS and CDR2 YFSETQ. The V and J ends lost 2 bases and 5 bases respectively, with 13 bases between them. This CDR3 contains 14 residues. The CDR3 DNA reads as TGCGCCAGCAGCTTTCAATCCATGGCAACTGAAGCTTTCTTT. This sequence encodes CASSFQSMATEAFF.

This chain uses TRBV10-1 with TRBJ1-4; D is ambiguous. The CDR3 extends over 15 amino acids. Germline values: CDR1 WNHNN, CDR2 SYGVQD (reference sequence). V lost 10 bases and J lost 2, with 17 bases in between. The CDR3 sequence is CATPRRNRTNEKLFF. Written as DNA, the CDR3 is TGCGCCACGCCTCGGCGGAACCGGACTAATGAAAAACTGTTTTTT.

V is TRBV3-1 (or the pseudogene TRBV3-2) and J is TRBJ1-5, with D tentatively TRBD1 (6 bases). Germline assignment: CDR1 LGHDT and CDR2 YNNKEL (reference sequence). Trimming cost V 3 bases and J 14 bases, with 17 bases left between them. This CDR3 spans 13 amino acids. The CDR3 here is CASSHGKTGSEHF. CDR3 DNA sequence: TGTGCCAGCAGCCATGGAAAAACAGGGTCGGAGCATTTT.

This clone was found once. This sequence joins TRBV2 and TRBJ1-1; D gene ambiguous. The CDR3 totals 14 residues. V dropped 6 bases and J dropped 6 bases, with 17 bases sitting between them. Germline values: CDR1 SNHLY, CDR2 FYNNEI. The CDR3 coding sequence is TGTGCCAGCAGAGCCGCCATCCGTAGCGCTGAAGCTTTCTTT. It encodes CASRAAIRSAEAFF.

The chain has TRBV19 and TRBJ1-5; D might be TRBD1 (6 bases). The CDR3 is made up of 14 amino acids. Germline V gene sequence: CDR1 LNHDA, CDR2 SQIVND (reference sequence). The ends were cut back, 5 bases at V and 2 bases at J, with 10 bases in the middle. The CDR3: CASSPSGGNQPQHF. CDR3 bases: TGTGCCAGTAGTCCCTCAGGGGGCAATCAGCCCCAGCATTTT.

The chain couples TRBV2 to TRBJ2-2; D gene ambiguous. With 3 bases removed from V and 4 bases from J, the gap between germline ends came to 3 bases. Germline CDR1 is SNHLY and CDR2 is FYNNEI. The length of the CDR3 is 12 residues. The CDR3 sequence is CASSESTGELFF. CDR3 in DNA: TGTGCCAGCAGTGAGAGCACCGGGGAGCTGTTTTTT.

The CDR3 sequence: CASSSRDNAYGYTF. CDR3 in DNA: TGTGCCAGCAGTTCCCGGGACAATGCCTATGGCTACACCTTC. The chain links TRBV27 to TRBJ1-2; D might be TRBD1 (6 bases). Germline CDR1 is MNHEY and CDR2 is SMNVEV (reference sequence). CDR3 length equals 14 residues. The V and J ends lost 4 bases and 4 bases respectively, with 13 bases between them.

This rearrangement joins TRBV11-2 to TRBJ2-7, with TRBD2 identical over 9 bases. The trim removed 7 bases at V and 6 bases at J, leaving 10 bases unmatched. The CDR3 consists of 14 residues. The germline V gene encodes CDR1 SGHAT and CDR2 FQNNGV. The chain's CDR3 is CASKPPAGGSEQYF. For the CDR3, the DNA is TGTGCCAGCAAACCCCCAGCGGGGGGATCCGAGCAGTACTTC.

The chain uses TRBV11-1 and TRBJ2-1, with D unclear. The CDR3 length is 16 residues. Germline CDR1 is SGHAT and CDR2 is FQDESV (reference sequence). V shed 4 bases and J shed 0 bases, with 13 bases lying between them. This CDR3 is CASSSLGRRSYNEQFF. The CDR3 DNA sequence: TGTGCCAGCAGCTCCTTAGGCAGGCGCTCCTACAATGAGCAGTTCTTC.

This chain links TRBV6-4 with TRBJ2-3; D possibly corresponds to TRBD2 (6 bases). Trimming left V 6 bases short and J 4 bases short, with 17 bases between. The CDR3 totals 15 residues. From germline, CDR1 is MRHNA and CDR2 SNTAGT. CDR3 region: CASSRSGEVADTQYF. In DNA form, the CDR3 reads TGTGCCAGCAGCCGGTCGGGGGAGGTGGCAGATACGCAGTATTTT.

The chain has TRBV11-1 and TRBJ2-5; D uncertain. This CDR3 is 14 amino acids long. CDR1 and CDR2 from the germline V gene are SGHAT and FQDESV (reference sequence). V was cut by 0 bases and J by 2 bases, with 7 bases left in between. The CDR3 loop reads CASSLAHTQETQYF. CDR3 DNA: TGTGCCAGCAGCTTAGCACACACACAAGAGACCCAGTACTTC.

J is TRBJ2-1 and V is TRBV7-9; 11 bases match TRBD2. V trimming: 5 bases; J trimming: 8 bases; junction bases outside the gene matches: 8. This CDR3 spans 15 amino acids. Germline V gene data show CDR1 as SEHNR and CDR2 as FQNEAQ (reference sequence). The CDR3 sequence: CASSLSGRAHDEQFF. Here the CDR3 DNA reads TGTGCCAGCAGCCTTAGCGGGAGGGCCCACGATGAGCAGTTCTTC.

The chain couples TRBV5-4 to TRBJ2-7, with D unresolved. The CDR3 runs to 14 residues. In germline, CDR1 is SGHNT, CDR2 YYREEE (reference sequence). Trimming took off 0 bases at V and 4 bases at J, with 11 bases between the two ends. CDR3 sequence: CASSLDSPLYEQYF. The CDR3 DNA sequence: TGTGCCAGCAGCTTGGACTCCCCCTTATACGAGCAGTACTTC.

The chain has TRBV9 and TRBJ1-2; 7 bases map to TRBD1. The CDR3 consists of 14 residues. CDR1 and CDR2 from the germline V gene are SGDLS and YYNGEE. V was clipped by 5 bases and J by 8 bases; unmatched bases: 12. This CDR3 is CASRDEGAPQGYTF. CDR3 nucleotides: TGTGCCAGCAGGGACGAGGGGGCGCCGCAGGGCTACACCTTC. Filled out from reference TRBV9 and TRBJ1-2, the complete variable domain reads DSGVTQTPKHLITATGQRVTLRCSPRSGDLSVYWYQQSLDQGLQFLIQYYNGEERAKGNILERFSAQQFPDLHSELNLSSLELGDSALYFCASRDEGAPQGYTFGSGTRLTVV.

The J gene is TRBJ2-2, the V gene TRBV27, with D perhaps matching TRBD1 (6 bases). Germline V CDR1 and CDR2: MNHEY, SMNVEV (reference sequence). Trimming shortened V by 3 bases and J by 5 bases, and 13 bases separated the two germline ends. The length of the CDR3 is 15 residues. CDR3 residues: CASSFSRGKTGELFF. The CDR3 bases are TGTGCCAGCAGTTTTTCCAGGGGAAAGACCGGGGAGCTGTTTTTT.

This rearrangement joins TRBV28 to TRBJ2-7; 12 bases agree with TRBD2. Germline loops: CDR1 MDHEN, CDR2 SYDVKM. With 5 bases clipped from V and 7 bases from J, the junction kept 6 bases outside the gene matches. The CDR3 runs to 14 residues. The CDR3 protein is CASSPTSGRREQYF. CDR3 DNA sequence: TGTGCCAGCAGTCCGACTAGCGGGAGACGGGAGCAGTACTTC.

The chain combines TRBV5-1 with TRBJ2-7, with a possible D match to TRBD1 (5 bases). The germline V gene encodes CDR1 SGHRS and CDR2 YFSETQ. This CDR3 comprises 15 residues. The ends were cut back, 3 bases at V and 0 bases at J, with 13 bases in the middle. The CDR3 DNA follows: TGCGCCAGCAGCTACAGACAGCTCCCCTCCTACGAGCAGTACTTC. Its translation is CASSYRQLPSYEQYF. Full variable domain (rest looked up from reference TRBV5-1 and TRBJ2-7): KAGVTQTPRYLIKTRGQQVTLSCSPISGHRSVSWYQQTPGQGLQFLFEYFSETQRNKGNFPGRFSGRQFSNSRSEMNVSTLELGDSALYLCASSYRQLPSYEQYFGPGTRLTVT.

This clone came up once. The J gene is TRBJ2-5, the V gene TRBV5-4; 7 bases fit TRBD2. This CDR3 contains 15 residues. J lost 1 base, V lost 5 bases, and 8 bases had no gene match. The germline CDR1 and CDR2 sequences are SGHNT and YYREEE (reference sequence). CDR3 amino acids: CASSTSVTGQETQYF. The CDR3 region has the DNA TGTGCCAGCAGTACTAGCGTTACTGGCCAAGAGACCCAGTACTTC.

In nucleotides, the CDR3 is TGTGCCAGCAGCTTAAGTCCTAGAGGGGAGACCCAGTACTTC. Residues: CASSLSPRGETQYF. The chain is built from TRBV7-2 and TRBJ2-5; possible D gene TRBD2, 5 bases. From germline, CDR1 is SGHTA and CDR2 FQGNSA. The V gene lost 2 bases and the J gene lost 5 bases, with 12 bases spanning the gap. This CDR3 contains 14 residues.

This chain links TRBV5-8 with TRBJ2-4, with D perhaps TRBD1 (6 bases). The CDR3 length is 14 residues. Trimming pared 4 bases from V and 11 bases from J, leaving 19 bases between. The germline V gene encodes CDR1 SGHTS and CDR2 YDEGEE. The CDR3 bases are TGTGCCAGCAGCCCGGACAGTACCCAAAGACTTCAGTACTTC. Protein sequence: CASSPDSTQRLQYF.

The rearrangement links TRBV29-1 to TRBJ2-4, with D perhaps TRBD1 (6 bases). V shed 6 bases and J shed 5 bases, with 17 bases lying between them. The CDR3 covers 14 residues. CDR1 is SQVTM and CDR2 is ANQGSEA in the germline V gene. CDR3 bases: TGCAGCGTAGCGCTACAGGGAACCCAAAACATTCAGTACTTC. Amino acid sequence: CSVALQGTQNIQYF.

This chain links TRBV5-1 with TRBJ2-3; 12 positions match TRBD2. This CDR3 has 16 residues. V shed 3 bases, J shed 3 bases, and the junction held 5 bases outside the gene matches. Germline assignment: CDR1 SGHRS and CDR2 YFSETQ. The CDR3 is CASSSLAGGLTDTQYF. In DNA, the CDR3 is TGCGCCAGCAGCTCACTAGCGGGAGGCCTAACAGATACGCAGTATTTT.

The V gene is TRBV7-2, the J gene TRBJ1-1; D is undetermined. CDR1 is SGHTA, CDR2 FQGNSA, per germline. The CDR3 has 15 amino acids. Trimming left V 5 bases short and J 6 bases short, with 19 bases between. CDR3 DNA sequence: TGTGCCAGCAGCGCCCTTTCCCGGGGTCGGGCTGAAGCTTTCTTT. This sequence encodes CASSALSRGRAEAFF.